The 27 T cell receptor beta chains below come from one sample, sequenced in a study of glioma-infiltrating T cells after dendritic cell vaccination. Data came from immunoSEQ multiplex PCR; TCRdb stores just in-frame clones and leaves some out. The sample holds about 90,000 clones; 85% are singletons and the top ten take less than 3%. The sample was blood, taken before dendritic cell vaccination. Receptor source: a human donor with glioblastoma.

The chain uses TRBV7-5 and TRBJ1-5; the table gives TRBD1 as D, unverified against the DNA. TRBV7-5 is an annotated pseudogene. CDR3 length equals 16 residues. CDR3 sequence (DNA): TGTGTCAGAAGTCGGACAGGGGGGACCAGCAATCAGCCCCAGCATTTT. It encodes CVRSRTGGTSNQPQHF.

The CDR3 region has the DNA TGTGCCAGCAGCTTAACGTGGGGGGGCGGGGACGAGCAGTACTTC. Protein product: CASSLTWGGGDEQYF. The chain carries TRBV13 and TRBJ2-7; a weak D match, TRBD2 (7 bases). V shed 2 bases and J shed 5 bases, with 16 bases lying between them. The CDR3 extends over 15 amino acids. Germline CDR1 and CDR2: PRHDT and FYEKMQ (reference sequence). Full variable domain (outside the CDR3, taken from reference TRBV13 and TRBJ2-7): AAGVIQSPRHLIKEKRETATLKCYPIPRHDTVYWYQQGPGQDPQFLISFYEKMQSDKGSIPDRFSAQQFSDYHSELNMSSLELGDSALYFCASSLTWGGGDEQYFGPGTRLTVT.

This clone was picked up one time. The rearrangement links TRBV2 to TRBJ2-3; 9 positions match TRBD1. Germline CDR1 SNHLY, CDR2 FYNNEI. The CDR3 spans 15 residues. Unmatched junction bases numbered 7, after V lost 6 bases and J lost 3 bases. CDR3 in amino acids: CASRGDRAWTDTQYF. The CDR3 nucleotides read TGTGCCAGCAGAGGGGACAGGGCTTGGACAGATACGCAGTATTTT. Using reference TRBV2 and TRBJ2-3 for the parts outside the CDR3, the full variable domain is EPEVTQTPSHQVTQMGQEVILRCVPISNHLYFYWYRQILGQKVEFLVSFYNNEISEKSEIFDDQFSVERPDGSNFTLKIRSTKLEDSAMYFCASRGDRAWTDTQYFGPGTRLTVL.

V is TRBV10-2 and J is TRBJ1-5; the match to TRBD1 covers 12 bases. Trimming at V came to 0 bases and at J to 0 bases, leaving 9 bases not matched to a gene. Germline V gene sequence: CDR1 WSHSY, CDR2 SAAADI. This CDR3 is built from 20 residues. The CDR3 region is CASSESKWDRGLDSNQPQHF. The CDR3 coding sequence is TGCGCCAGCAGTGAGTCGAAGTGGGACAGGGGGCTCGATAGCAATCAGCCCCAGCATTTT.

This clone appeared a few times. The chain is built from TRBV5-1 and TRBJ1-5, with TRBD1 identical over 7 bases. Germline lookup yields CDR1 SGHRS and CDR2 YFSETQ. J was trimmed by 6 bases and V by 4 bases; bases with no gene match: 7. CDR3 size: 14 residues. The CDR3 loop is CASSPDRFGQPQHF. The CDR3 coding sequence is TGCGCCAGCAGCCCGGACAGGTTTGGTCAGCCCCAGCATTTT.

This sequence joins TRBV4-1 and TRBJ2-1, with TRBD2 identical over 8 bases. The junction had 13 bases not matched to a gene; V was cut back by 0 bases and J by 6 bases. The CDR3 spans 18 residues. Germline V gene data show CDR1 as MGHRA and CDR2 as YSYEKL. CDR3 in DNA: TGCGCCAGCAGCCAAGAGATCGCTCGAGCGGGGGTGCTCAATGAGCAGTTCTTC. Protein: CASSQEIARAGVLNEQFF.

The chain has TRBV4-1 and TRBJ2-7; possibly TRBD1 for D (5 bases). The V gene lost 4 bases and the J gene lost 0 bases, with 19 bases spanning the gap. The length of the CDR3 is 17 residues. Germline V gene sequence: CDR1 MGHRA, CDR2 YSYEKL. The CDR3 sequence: CASSPRAVRQLSYEQYF. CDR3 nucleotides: TGCGCCAGCAGCCCCAGGGCAGTGAGACAGCTCTCCTACGAGCAGTACTTC.

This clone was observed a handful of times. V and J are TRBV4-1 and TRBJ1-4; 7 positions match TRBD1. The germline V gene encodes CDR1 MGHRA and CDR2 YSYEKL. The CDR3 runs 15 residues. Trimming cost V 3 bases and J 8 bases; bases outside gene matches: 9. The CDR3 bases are TGCGCCAGCAGCCAGGAGGAGCAGGGGGTGGAAAAACTGTTTTTT. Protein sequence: CASSQEEQGVEKLFF.

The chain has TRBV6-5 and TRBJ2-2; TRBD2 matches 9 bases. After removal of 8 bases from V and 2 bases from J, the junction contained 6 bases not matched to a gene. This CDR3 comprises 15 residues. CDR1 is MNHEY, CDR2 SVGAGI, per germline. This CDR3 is CASLSGGSNTGELFF. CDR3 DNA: TGTGCCAGCTTAAGCGGGGGGTCCAACACCGGGGAGCTGTTTTTT.

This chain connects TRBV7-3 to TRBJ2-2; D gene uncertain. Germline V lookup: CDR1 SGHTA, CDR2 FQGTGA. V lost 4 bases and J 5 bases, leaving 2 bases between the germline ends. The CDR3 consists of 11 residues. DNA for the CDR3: TGTGCCAGCAGCTCTACCGGGGAGCTGTTTTTT. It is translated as CASSSTGELFF.

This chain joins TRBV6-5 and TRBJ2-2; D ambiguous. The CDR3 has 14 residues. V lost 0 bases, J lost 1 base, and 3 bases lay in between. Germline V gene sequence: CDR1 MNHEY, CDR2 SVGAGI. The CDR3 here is CASSYSMNTGELFF. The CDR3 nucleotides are TGTGCCAGCAGTTACTCTATGAACACCGGGGAGCTGTTTTTT.

The DNA for the CDR3 is TGTGCCAGCAGTGGGAGTGGGTTTAGCAATCAGCCCCAGCATTTT. Its translation is CASSGSGFSNQPQHF. The chain uses TRBV2 and TRBJ1-5; D unresolved. Germline V gene data show CDR1 as SNHLY and CDR2 as FYNNEI. The CDR3 has 15 residues. With 4 bases removed from V and 0 bases from J, the gap between germline ends came to 10 bases.

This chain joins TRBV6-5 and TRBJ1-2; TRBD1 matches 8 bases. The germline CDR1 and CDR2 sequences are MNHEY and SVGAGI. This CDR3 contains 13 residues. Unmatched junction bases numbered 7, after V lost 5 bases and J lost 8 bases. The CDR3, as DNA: TGTGCCAGCAGTGATGGACAGGGACACGGCTACACCTTC. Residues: CASSDGQGHGYTF.

The CDR3 sequence is CASSSQGQPQHF. CDR3 nucleotides: TGTGCCAGCAGTTCCCAGGGTCAGCCCCAGCATTTT. The chain recombines TRBV6-5 with TRBJ1-5, with D perhaps matching TRBD1 (5 bases). Trimming pared 4 bases from V and 6 bases from J, leaving 7 bases between. This CDR3 has 12 residues. From germline, CDR1 is MNHEY and CDR2 SVGAGI.

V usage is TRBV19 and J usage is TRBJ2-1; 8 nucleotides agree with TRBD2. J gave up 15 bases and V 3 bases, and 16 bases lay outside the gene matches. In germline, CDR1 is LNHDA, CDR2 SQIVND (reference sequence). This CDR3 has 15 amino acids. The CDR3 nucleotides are TGTGCCAGTAGTATTTTTCCCCCCGGACTAGCAAGTCTGTTCTTC. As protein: CASSIFPPGLASLFF.

The CDR3 bases are TGCGCCAGCACCCTACAGGGGTCCCAAGAGACCCAGTACTTC. Amino acids: CASTLQGSQETQYF. The V and J genes are TRBV5-1 and TRBJ2-5; 7 bases agree with TRBD1. Trimming removed 6 bases from V and 1 base from J; junction bases left unmatched: 6. Germline V lookup: CDR1 SGHRS, CDR2 YFSETQ. The CDR3 consists of 14 residues.

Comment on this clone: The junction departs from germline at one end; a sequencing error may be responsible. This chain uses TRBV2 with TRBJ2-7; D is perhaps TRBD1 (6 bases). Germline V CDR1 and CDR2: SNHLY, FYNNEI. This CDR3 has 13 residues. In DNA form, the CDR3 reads TGTGGACTACGACCCGTGGGGGCCTACGAACAGTACTTC. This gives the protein CGLRPVGAYEQYF.

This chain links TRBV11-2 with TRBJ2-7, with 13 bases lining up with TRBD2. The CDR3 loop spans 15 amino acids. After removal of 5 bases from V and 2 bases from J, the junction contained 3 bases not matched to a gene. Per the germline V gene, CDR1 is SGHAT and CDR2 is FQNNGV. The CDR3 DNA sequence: TGTGCCAGCAGCCTCACTAGCGGGGGGGCCTACGAGCAGTACTTC. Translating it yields CASSLTSGGAYEQYF.

Here the CDR3 reads CASSFGSEQFF. DNA for the CDR3: TGTGCCAGCAGTTTCGGGAGCGAGCAGTTCTTC. The chain is built from TRBV27 and TRBJ2-1, with D possibly matching TRBD2 (6 bases). This CDR3 contains 11 residues. Trimming stripped 3 bases from V and 10 bases from J, with 7 bases between. Looked up from germline, CDR1 is MNHEY and CDR2 is SMNVEV (reference sequence).

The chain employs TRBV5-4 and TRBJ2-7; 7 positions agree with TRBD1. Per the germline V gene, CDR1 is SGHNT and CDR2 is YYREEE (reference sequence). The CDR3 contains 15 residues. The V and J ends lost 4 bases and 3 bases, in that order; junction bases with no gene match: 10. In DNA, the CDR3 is TGTGCCAGCAGCCCGTTCCGGGACAGTTTCTACGAGCAGTACTTC. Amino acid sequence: CASSPFRDSFYEQYF.

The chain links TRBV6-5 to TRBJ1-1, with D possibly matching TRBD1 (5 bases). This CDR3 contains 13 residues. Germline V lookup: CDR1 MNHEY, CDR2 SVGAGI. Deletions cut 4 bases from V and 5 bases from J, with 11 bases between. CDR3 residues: CASSLGVDTEAFF. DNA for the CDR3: TGTGCCAGCAGTTTAGGGGTAGATACTGAAGCTTTCTTT.

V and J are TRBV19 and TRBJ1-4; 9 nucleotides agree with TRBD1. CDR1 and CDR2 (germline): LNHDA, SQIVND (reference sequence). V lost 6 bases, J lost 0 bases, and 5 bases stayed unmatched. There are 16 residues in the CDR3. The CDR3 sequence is CASSRDREATNEKLFF. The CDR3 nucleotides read TGTGCCAGTAGCCGGGACAGGGAAGCAACTAATGAAAAACTGTTTTTT.

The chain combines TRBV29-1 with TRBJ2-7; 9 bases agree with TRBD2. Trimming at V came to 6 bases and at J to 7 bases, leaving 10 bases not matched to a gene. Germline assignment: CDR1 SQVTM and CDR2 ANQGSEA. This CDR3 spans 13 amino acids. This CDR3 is CSVGRGSGSEQYF. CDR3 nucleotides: TGCAGCGTCGGCAGAGGTAGCGGGAGTGAGCAGTACTTC.

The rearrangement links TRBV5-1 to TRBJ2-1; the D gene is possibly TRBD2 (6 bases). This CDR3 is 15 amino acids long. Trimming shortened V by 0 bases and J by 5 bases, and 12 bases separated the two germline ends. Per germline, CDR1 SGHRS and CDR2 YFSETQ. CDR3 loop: CASSLVFGGNNEQFF. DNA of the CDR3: TGCGCCAGCAGCTTGGTCTTCGGGGGTAACAATGAGCAGTTCTTC.

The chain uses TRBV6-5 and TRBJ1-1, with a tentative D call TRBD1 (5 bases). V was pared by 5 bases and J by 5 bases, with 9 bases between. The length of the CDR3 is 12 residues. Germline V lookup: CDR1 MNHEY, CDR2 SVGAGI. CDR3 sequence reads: CASSIGGTEAFF. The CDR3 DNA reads TGTGCCAGCAGTATCGGGGGTACTGAAGCTTTCTTT.

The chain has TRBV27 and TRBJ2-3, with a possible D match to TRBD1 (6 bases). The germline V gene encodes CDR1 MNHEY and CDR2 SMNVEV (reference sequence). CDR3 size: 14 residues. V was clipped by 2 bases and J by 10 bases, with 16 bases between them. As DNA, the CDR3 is TGTGCCAGCAGTTTAGCAGGGGCCAGCAGGGCGCAGTATTTT. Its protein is CASSLAGASRAQYF.

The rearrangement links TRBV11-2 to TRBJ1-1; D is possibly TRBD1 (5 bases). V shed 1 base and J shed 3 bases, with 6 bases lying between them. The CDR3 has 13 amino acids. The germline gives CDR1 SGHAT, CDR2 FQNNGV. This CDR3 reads CASSLVGDTEAFF. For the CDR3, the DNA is TGTGCCAGCAGCTTAGTAGGGGACACTGAAGCTTTCTTT.